These 12 T cell receptor beta chains share one sample of origin, sequenced in a study of blood T cell repertoires in COVID-19. Clones were read by immunoSEQ multiplex PCR, and TCRdb kept only the in-frame ones, dropping some. The profile covers roughly 130,000 clones, with almost 85% appearing a single time and under 15% taken by the ten largest. The source material was peripheral blood. The receptors stem from a woman aged 30 to 39 who had recovered from COVID-19.

The chain recombines TRBV5-5 with TRBJ2-7; TRBD1 is a possible D gene (6 bases). This CDR3 region has 13 residues. V lost 3 bases and J 6 bases, leaving 13 bases between the germline ends. Germline V lookup: CDR1 SGHKS, CDR2 YYEKEE (reference sequence). In DNA, the CDR3 is TGTGCCAGCAGCTCGAACCAGGGGATCGAGCAGTACTTC. Its protein product is CASSSNQGIEQYF.

This clone has just one count. This chain joins TRBV5-1 and TRBJ1-1; TRBD1 agrees at 11 bases. With V trimmed by 4 bases and J by 8 bases, 10 bases remained unmatched. CDR3 size: 15 residues. Per the germline V gene, CDR1 is SGHRS and CDR2 is YFSETQ. The CDR3 nucleotides are TGCGCCAGCAGCACCCAGGACAGGGGGCATAGGGAAGCTTTCTTT. Its translation is CASSTQDRGHREAFF.

The J gene is TRBJ1-1, the V gene TRBV7-2, with D tentatively TRBD1 (6 bases). Deletions cut 4 bases from V and 5 bases from J, with 20 bases between. CDR3 size: 16 residues. The germline V gene has CDR1 SGHTA and CDR2 FQGNSA. The DNA for the CDR3 is TGTGCCAGCAGCTCCCGGGACACCCGCGGCGGGACTGAAGCTTTCTTT. It is translated as CASSSRDTRGGTEAFF.

This rearrangement joins TRBV10-1 to TRBJ2-3, with D perhaps TRBD1 (6 bases). V gave up 3 bases and J gave up 2 bases, with 12 bases separating them. The CDR3 has 15 residues. CDR1 WNHNN and CDR2 SYGVQD come from the germline V gene (reference sequence). As DNA, the CDR3 is TGCGCCAGCAGTGACCTACAGGGCCCCACAGATACGCAGTATTTT. It translates to CASSDLQGPTDTQYF.

This clone was picked up one time. The rearrangement uses TRBV3-1 (or the pseudogene TRBV3-2) and TRBJ2-7; TRBD2 matches 10 bases. Germline V gene data show CDR1 as LGHDT and CDR2 as YNNKEL (reference sequence). V lost 1 base, J lost 4 bases, and 7 bases stayed unmatched. The CDR3 has 16 residues. The CDR3 reads CASSQVSGTSAYEQYF. CDR3 nucleotides: TGTGCCAGCAGCCAAGTGTCAGGGACTAGCGCTTACGAGCAGTACTTC.

This chain connects TRBV5-1 to TRBJ2-5, with a possible D match to TRBD1 (5 bases). The CDR3 length is 15 residues. V lost 0 bases to trimming and J lost 4 bases, with 13 bases between them. The germline CDR1 and CDR2 sequences are SGHRS and YFSETQ. The CDR3 nucleotides are TGCGCCAGCAGCTTGGGGCAGGGTCCGGGAGAGACCCAGTACTTC. Translated, it gives CASSLGQGPGETQYF.

The chain uses TRBV12-3 or TRBV12-4 and TRBJ2-6; D unclear. The CDR3 has 12 residues. The CDR3 loop is CASHNGANVLTF. The CDR3 bases are TGTGCTAGTCATAATGGGGCCAACGTCCTGACTTTC.

The rearrangement uses TRBV5-1 and TRBJ2-7; D is perhaps TRBD1 (5 bases). V lost 1 base and J 3 bases, leaving 8 bases between the germline ends. The CDR3 runs 13 residues. Germline assignment: CDR1 SGHRS and CDR2 YFSETQ. The CDR3, as DNA: TGCGCCAGCAGCTTGACAGGATTCTACGAGCAGTACTTC. This encodes CASSLTGFYEQYF.

This sequence joins TRBV10-1 and TRBJ2-7; D perhaps matches TRBD2 (6 bases). Germline V gene lookup returns CDR1 WNHNN and CDR2 SYGVQD (reference sequence). This CDR3 region has 15 residues. V was pared by 3 bases and J by 3 bases, with 15 bases between. CDR3 sequence reads: CASSENPGLHYEQYF. The CDR3 DNA reads as TGCGCCAGCAGTGAAAACCCGGGACTTCACTACGAGCAGTACTTC.

The chain couples TRBV6-4 to TRBJ1-2, with 9 nucleotides matching TRBD1. V was clipped by 0 bases and J by 7 bases; unmatched bases: 0. Germline V gives CDR1 MRHNA, CDR2 SNTAGT. This CDR3 is 13 amino acids long. The CDR3 protein is CASSDSTGGGYTF. CDR3 DNA: TGTGCCAGCAGTGACTCGACAGGGGGTGGCTACACCTTC.

J is TRBJ1-5 and V is TRBV4-1; D is perhaps TRBD1 (5 bases). The V and J ends lost 0 bases and 0 bases respectively, with 12 bases between them. The CDR3 totals 17 residues. Germline V lookup: CDR1 MGHRA, CDR2 YSYEKL. CDR3 region: CASSQDPGGYSNQPQHF. Written as DNA, the CDR3 is TGCGCCAGCAGCCAAGACCCCGGGGGGTATAGCAATCAGCCCCAGCATTTT.

This chain uses TRBV30 with TRBJ1-2; the D is unclear. V lost 2 bases and J lost 5, with 12 bases in between. Per the germline V gene, CDR1 is GTSNPN and CDR2 is SVGIG (reference sequence). The CDR3 is 13 amino acids. The CDR3 region has the DNA TGTGCCTGGAGTCCGAGGACTGCTTATGGCTACACCTTC. Protein product: CAWSPRTAYGYTF.